The sequence of this TCR beta chain was determined in a study of T cell repertoires in cytomegalovirus infection. Overall study findings and caveats: Totalled public TCR beta family frequency picked out people who carried CMV plus the relevant HLA.

The CDR3 length is 14 residues. The V gene end was trimmed by 8 bases and the J gene end by 3 bases; junction bases not matched to a gene: 7. The germline gives CDR1 MDHEN, CDR2 SYDVKM. Notes on this clonotype: No antigen is known for it.

TCRdb ran MiXCR on the reads and lists one entry per CDR3 protein. Among around 210,000 distinct CDR3 sequences listed, around 6.2% were seen once. This chain connects TRBV28 to TRBJ2-7; 10 positions match TRBD1. Sequencing was done on a sample of PBMCs. The sequence was obtained from a human donor in good health (CMV status not recorded). Some clones in this sample may be carry-over from other donors' samples. CDR3 protein: CASCGQGVFYEQYF. The CDR3 DNA sequence: TGTGCCAGCTGCGGACAGGGGGTATTCTACGAGCAGTACTTC.